This TCR beta chain was found in a study of radiotherapy plus CTLA-4 blockade in lung cancer. General study results and limits: Early clonal dynamics of blood T cells, together with interferon-beta, were reported as the best response predictor.

This clone was seen a few times. As yet, its antigen is unknown. Produced via immunoSEQ multiplex PCR; TCRdb's table is partial and in-frame only. Among 45,000 or so clones listed, roughly 76% were seen once. Looked up from germline, CDR1 is MDHEN and CDR2 is SYDVKM. This CDR3 spans 15 amino acids. V dropped 3 bases and J dropped 0 bases, with 11 bases sitting between them. The J gene is TRBJ1-1, the V gene TRBV28; a weak D match, TRBD1 (5 bases). The sample was peripheral blood, taken from a patient treated with radiotherapy plus ipilimumab. This receptor was taken from a human donor with non-small cell lung cancer who had stable disease on radiotherapy plus ipilimumab. The CDR3 nucleotides are TGTGCCAGCAGTTTTGGCGGGGCTATGAACACTGAAGCTTTCTTT. Translating gives CASSFGGAMNTEAFF.